A single sample gave rise to the 28 T cell receptor beta chains below, sequenced in a study of blood T cell repertoires in COVID-19. Using immunoSEQ multiplex PCR, the repertoire was profiled, and TCRdb retains in-frame clones only, with some absent. The data contain over 130,000 clones, 77% of them singletons. The sample was peripheral blood. These TCRs come from a woman aged 50 to 65 with active or convalescent COVID-19.

The chain couples TRBV2 to TRBJ1-2; D is possibly TRBD1 (5 bases). Trimming took 6 bases from V and 3 from J, leaving 14 bases between them. CDR1 SNHLY and CDR2 FYNNEI come from the germline V gene. The CDR3 is 14 residues long. The CDR3 DNA sequence: TGTGCCAGCAGCCTTCAACAGGATGACTATGGCTACACCTTC. Its translation is CASSLQQDDYGYTF.

The chain is built from TRBV7-2 and TRBJ2-7, with 7 bases lining up with TRBD1. The CDR3 extends over 15 amino acids. V lost 1 base and J lost 0; bases outside the gene matches: 3. Per germline, CDR1 SGHTA and CDR2 FQGNSA. DNA for the CDR3: TGTGCCAGCAGCTTAGGAGGGGACAGCTCCTACGAGCAGTACTTC. Translated, it gives CASSLGGDSSYEQYF.

The chain carries TRBV30 and TRBJ1-2, with 9 bases that match TRBD1. Germline trimming cut 5 bases from V and 7 bases from J; bases unmatched to any gene: 8. Germline lookup yields CDR1 GTSNPN and CDR2 SVGIG (reference sequence). CDR3 size: 13 residues. This CDR3 is CAWRTGVGSGYTF. CDR3 sequence (DNA): TGTGCCTGGCGGACAGGGGTTGGGAGTGGCTACACCTTC.

The chain couples TRBV5-6 to TRBJ1-6; 7 bases line up with TRBD1. Germline CDR1 SGHDT, CDR2 YYEEEE. The CDR3 spans 18 residues. With 3 bases clipped from V and 8 bases from J, the junction kept 17 bases outside the gene matches. CDR3 protein: CASSSPGQSFFGDSPLHF. The DNA for the CDR3 is TGTGCCAGCAGCTCCCCGGGACAGTCCTTTTTCGGGGATTCACCCCTCCACTTT. Drawing the rest from reference TRBV5-6 and TRBJ1-6, the complete variable domain is DAGVTQSPTHLIKTRGQQVTLRCSPKSGHDTVSWYQQALGQGPQFIFQYYEEEERQRGNFPDRFSGHQFPNYSSELNVNALLLGDSALYLCASSSPGQSFFGDSPLHFGNGTRLTVT.

The rearrangement uses TRBV7-3 and TRBJ2-2; 7 bases agree with TRBD1. V was clipped by 4 bases and J by 4 bases; unmatched bases: 6. Per germline, CDR1 SGHTA and CDR2 FQGTGA. This CDR3 is built from 15 residues. DNA of the CDR3: TGTGCCAGCAGCTCGCGGACAGGCTTCACCGGGGAGCTGTTTTTT. Residues: CASSSRTGFTGELFF.

V and J are TRBV28 and TRBJ1-1; no reliable D call. Germline V lookup: CDR1 MDHEN, CDR2 SYDVKM. With 4 bases removed from V and 5 bases from J, the gap between germline ends came to 17 bases. The CDR3 is 15 residues long. CDR3 protein: CASSSPGGAKTEAFF. The CDR3 DNA follows: TGTGCCAGCAGTTCCCCGGGAGGTGCAAAAACTGAAGCTTTCTTT.

This clone was seen a single time. The chain combines TRBV6-5 with TRBJ1-2, with TRBD1 matching over 8 bases. The CDR3 spans 14 residues. Unmatched junction bases numbered 7, after V lost 2 bases and J lost 8 bases. Germline lookup yields CDR1 MNHEY and CDR2 SVGAGI. CDR3 sequence reads: CASSYQGQGEGYTF. CDR3 bases: TGTGCCAGCAGTTACCAAGGACAGGGAGAGGGCTACACCTTC.

The V and J genes are TRBV5-4 and TRBJ1-1; 10 bases are a match to TRBD1. Germline loops: CDR1 SGHNT, CDR2 YYREEE (reference sequence). V dropped 4 bases and J dropped 4; count of bases not matched to a gene: 7. The CDR3 consists of 15 residues. The CDR3, as DNA: TGTGCCAGCAGCCCTATGACAGGGGGCGGCACTGAAGCTTTCTTT. It encodes CASSPMTGGGTEAFF.

The gene calls are TRBV7-7 and TRBJ2-7; D might be TRBD2 (6 bases). Germline lookup yields CDR1 SSHAT and CDR2 FNYEAQ (reference sequence). There are 15 residues in the CDR3. V lost 5 bases and J lost 6, with 20 bases in between. This CDR3 is CASSPGTQGIGEQYF. DNA for the CDR3: TGTGCCAGCAGCCCCGGGACTCAAGGTATAGGCGAGCAGTACTTC.

The rearrangement uses TRBV19 and TRBJ1-2, with 9 bases identical to TRBD1. Germline V gene sequence: CDR1 LNHDA, CDR2 SQIVND (reference sequence). Unmatched junction bases numbered 6, after V lost 3 bases and J lost 4 bases. CDR3 length: 15 residues. This chain's CDR3 is CASSMWDREGYGYTF. CDR3 DNA sequence: TGTGCCAGTAGTATGTGGGACAGGGAGGGCTATGGCTACACCTTC.

The chain carries TRBV28 and TRBJ1-3; the D is unclear. This CDR3 comprises 17 residues. Germline V gene data show CDR1 as MDHEN and CDR2 as SYDVKM. V dropped 11 bases and J dropped 0 bases, with 23 bases sitting between them. The chain's CDR3 is CAAPASPAADSGNTIYF. The CDR3 bases are TGTGCCGCCCCCGCCTCCCCGGCCGCGGACTCTGGAAACACCATATATTTT.

The V call is TRBV25-1, the J call TRBJ1-2; 7 positions agree with TRBD1. Germline V gene sequence: CDR1 MGHDK, CDR2 SYGVNS. The CDR3 has 16 amino acids. Unmatched junction bases numbered 13, after V lost 4 bases and J lost 5 bases. The DNA of the CDR3 is TGTGCCAGCAGTGGCGGACAGGCAGGGGTTAGGTATGGCTACACCTTC. It encodes CASSGGQAGVRYGYTF.

The chain joins TRBV2 to TRBJ1-2; 10 bases match TRBD1. The germline V gene has CDR1 SNHLY and CDR2 FYNNEI. The V and J ends lost 6 bases and 4 bases, in that order; junction bases with no gene match: 8. This CDR3 has 15 amino acids. The CDR3 here is CASRGDRGVIYGYTF. DNA of the CDR3: TGTGCCAGCAGGGGGGACAGGGGAGTTATCTATGGCTACACCTTC.

Points on this clone: Other DNA sequences of this sample code for an identical CDR3. This chain connects TRBV24-1 to TRBJ2-5; 9 nucleotides line up with TRBD1. This CDR3 spans 16 amino acids. CDR1 and CDR2 (germline): KGHDR, SFDVKD. Losses at the gene ends were 3 bases for V and 4 bases for J; bases not matched to a gene: 8. The CDR3 is CATSDPGQGRGETQYF. CDR3 DNA sequence: TGTGCCACCAGTGATCCGGGACAGGGTAGGGGAGAGACCCAGTACTTC.

The chain joins TRBV5-1 to TRBJ2-6, with D tentatively TRBD2 (5 bases). From germline, CDR1 is SGHRS and CDR2 YFSETQ. V dropped 7 bases and J dropped 4 bases, with 12 bases sitting between them. The CDR3 extends over 14 amino acids. The CDR3 spells CASEAGVGANVLTF. The CDR3 coding sequence is TGCGCCAGCGAGGCCGGGGTCGGGGCCAACGTCCTGACTTTC.

The V call is TRBV19, the J call TRBJ2-1; 11 positions agree with TRBD2. The CDR3 has 14 amino acids. Per germline, CDR1 LNHDA and CDR2 SQIVND (reference sequence). V gave up 7 bases and J gave up 9 bases; unmatched junction bases: 8. As DNA, the CDR3 is TGTGCCAGTACCACTAGCGGGAGAGGGAGTGAGCAGTTCTTC. The encoded protein is CASTTSGRGSEQFF.

This clone was seen only once. V and J are TRBV5-4 and TRBJ2-3; TRBD2 is a possible D gene (6 bases). This CDR3 is 16 amino acids long. Trimming left V 0 bases short and J 0 bases short, with 11 bases between. Germline CDR1 is SGHNT and CDR2 is YYREEE (reference sequence). CDR3: CASSLAGERSTDTQYF. The CDR3 bases are TGTGCCAGCAGCTTGGCGGGGGAGCGTAGCACAGATACGCAGTATTTT.

The chain recombines TRBV30 with TRBJ2-5; perhaps TRBD1 as D (5 bases). Trimming cost V 0 bases and J 7 bases, with 9 bases left between them. The CDR3 spans 12 residues. Per the germline V gene, CDR1 is GTSNPN and CDR2 is SVGIG (reference sequence). CDR3 in amino acids: CAWSVGVGTQYF. CDR3 in DNA: TGTGCCTGGAGTGTAGGGGTAGGGACCCAGTACTTC.

This clone was detected a few times. The chain is built from TRBV6-2 or TRBV6-3 and TRBJ1-6; TRBD1 matches 10 bases. V gave up 2 bases and J gave up 10 bases; unmatched junction bases: 2. The length of the CDR3 is 14 residues. Germline V gene data show CDR1 as MNHEY and CDR2 as SVGEGT. The CDR3: CASSYGTGASPLHF. For the CDR3, the DNA is TGTGCCAGCAGTTACGGGACAGGGGCCTCACCCCTCCACTTT.

The V and J genes are TRBV6-1 and TRBJ1-1, with 7 bases lining up with TRBD1. Germline-derived CDR1 and CDR2 are MNHNS and SASEGT. CDR3 length: 14 residues. Unmatched junction bases numbered 6, after V lost 3 bases and J lost 5 bases. The CDR3 DNA follows: TGTGCCAGCAGTGAGATCGACAGGGTGACTGAAGCTTTCTTT. This sequence encodes CASSEIDRVTEAFF.

The chain joins TRBV19 to TRBJ1-2, with D unresolved. Trimming cost V 3 bases and J 5 bases, with 10 bases left between them. The CDR3 contains 13 residues. Germline V CDR1 and CDR2: LNHDA, SQIVND (reference sequence). The CDR3 region is CASSMPPTYGYTF. Here the CDR3 DNA reads TGTGCCAGTAGTATGCCCCCCACTTATGGCTACACCTTC.

CDR3 in amino acids: CASSPFPGQGQETQYF. The CDR3 DNA reads as TGTGCCAGCAGTCCTTTCCCGGGACAGGGTCAAGAGACCCAGTACTTC. The rearrangement links TRBV11-1 to TRBJ2-5, with 9 positions matching TRBD1. Losses at the gene ends were 6 bases for V and 2 bases for J; bases not matched to a gene: 10. CDR3 length: 16 residues. Germline V gene sequence: CDR1 SGHAT, CDR2 FQDESV (reference sequence).

The J gene is TRBJ2-7, the V gene TRBV6-6; TRBD1 aligns across 8 bases. The V segment lost 7 bases and the J segment 3 bases; nucleotides outside the gene matches: 11. The germline V gene has CDR1 MNHNY and CDR2 SVGAGI (reference sequence). The CDR3 has 15 residues. The CDR3 nucleotides read TGTGCCAGCAAAGATACAGGGGGTACTCGCTACGAGCAGTACTTC. This codes for CASKDTGGTRYEQYF.

This chain connects TRBV5-6 to TRBJ2-3, with 8 bases matching TRBD2. The CDR3 length is 15 residues. Trimming took 3 bases from V and 5 from J; bases not matched to a gene: 8. CDR1 and CDR2 from the germline V gene are SGHDT and YYEEEE. The CDR3 loop reads CASSSERGNQDTQYF. The DNA for the CDR3 is TGTGCCAGCAGCTCCGAGCGGGGGAATCAAGATACGCAGTATTTT.

V and J are TRBV3-1 (or the pseudogene TRBV3-2) and TRBJ1-3; 11 bases align to TRBD1. The trim removed 0 bases at V and 4 bases at J, leaving 8 bases unmatched. This CDR3 has 18 amino acids. The germline V gene has CDR1 LGHDT and CDR2 YNNKEL (reference sequence). CDR3 protein: CASSQDPGTGGFGNTIYF. The CDR3 region has the DNA TGTGCCAGCAGCCAAGACCCCGGGACAGGGGGTTTCGGAAACACCATATATTTT.

The CDR3 here is CASSQESSRPNTEAFF. The CDR3 region has the DNA TGTGCCAGCAGCCAAGAATCGTCCAGGCCGAACACTGAAGCTTTCTTT. The V gene is TRBV3-1 (or the pseudogene TRBV3-2), the J gene TRBJ1-1; D unclear. The CDR3 has 16 amino acids. The V gene lost 0 bases and the J gene lost 1 base, with 12 bases spanning the gap. CDR1 is LGHDT, CDR2 YNNKEL, per germline (reference sequence).

This chain joins TRBV7-6 and TRBJ2-2, with 14 nucleotides matching TRBD2. In germline, CDR1 is SGHVS, CDR2 FNYEAQ. The junction had 8 bases not matched to a gene; V was cut back by 5 bases and J by 3 bases. The CDR3 has 18 amino acids. The chain's CDR3 is CASSLRTSGGLDTGELFF. CDR3 nucleotide sequence: TGTGCCAGCAGCCTTCGGACTAGCGGGGGGCTGGACACCGGGGAGCTGTTTTTT.

V and J are TRBV11-1 and TRBJ2-1; 8 positions agree with TRBD1. The CDR3 length is 14 residues. CDR1 is SGHAT, CDR2 FQDESV, per germline (reference sequence). With V trimmed by 5 bases and J by 8 bases, 8 bases remained unmatched. As DNA, the CDR3 is TGTGCCAGCAGCACTGGACAGGGTCAGCATGAGCAGTTCTTC. Translating gives CASSTGQGQHEQFF.